These 6 T cell receptor beta chains were sequenced from one sample in a study of OX40 agonist ivuxolimab in advanced cancers. The data were produced by immunoSEQ multiplex PCR, yet TCRdb's version contains in-frame clones alone and is incomplete. The repertoire consists of about 55,000 clones, with approximately 86% occurring once and the leading ten covering about an eighth. Sequences were derived from CD4+ or CD8+ T cells sorted from blood, sampled in a trial of the OX40 agonist ivuxolimab. These receptors came from an adult with an advanced solid tumor such as melanoma, head and neck, liver or kidney cancer.

The chain employs TRBV4-3 and TRBJ2-7, with D possibly being TRBD2 (5 bases). CDR3 size: 16 residues. Trimming removed 3 bases from V and 0 bases from J, with 15 bases in between. Germline CDR1 LGHNA, CDR2 YSLEER. DNA of the CDR3: TGCGCCAGCAGCCAGGGCCTAGCTACCTCCTCCTACGAGCAGTACTTC. It codes for CASSQGLATSSYEQYF.

The chain recombines TRBV4-1 with TRBJ1-5; D uncertain. V was pared by 0 bases and J by 1 base, with 10 bases between. The CDR3 sequence is 16 residues long. CDR1 is MGHRA and CDR2 is YSYEKL in the germline V gene. The CDR3 is CASSQDPFGSNQPQHF. In DNA, the CDR3 is TGCGCCAGCAGCCAAGACCCCTTCGGGAGCAATCAGCCCCAGCATTTT.

The chain has TRBV4-1 and TRBJ2-6; D is uncertain. Germline V lookup: CDR1 MGHRA, CDR2 YSYEKL. This CDR3 is 17 amino acids long. Trimming removed 2 bases from V and 3 bases from J, with 14 bases in between. The CDR3 DNA sequence: TGCGCCAGCAGCCAAACGGCTCTCTCGGGTGGGGCCAACGTCCTGACTTTC. This sequence encodes CASSQTALSGGANVLTF.

This chain joins TRBV9 and TRBJ1-6; maybe TRBD1 (6 bases). The CDR3 consists of 15 residues. Germline lookup yields CDR1 SGDLS and CDR2 YYNGEE. V was clipped by 0 bases and J by 6 bases, with 10 bases between them. The CDR3 reads CASSVEGVGNSPLHF. CDR3 nucleotide sequence: TGTGCCAGCAGCGTAGAGGGGGTGGGTAATTCACCCCTCCACTTT.

In its sample, this clone was seen a few times. The same CDR3 can be traced to other DNA sequences in this sample. The chain joins TRBV19 to TRBJ1-1; possibly TRBD1 for D (5 bases). This CDR3 comprises 15 residues. Deletions cut 0 bases from V and 1 base from J, with 9 bases between. Germline loops: CDR1 LNHDA, CDR2 SQIVND (reference sequence). This CDR3 reads CASSIDGTENTEAFF. The CDR3 DNA follows: TGTGCCAGTAGTATAGACGGGACGGAGAACACTGAAGCTTTCTTT. Full variable domain (rest looked up from reference TRBV19 and TRBJ1-1): DGGITQSPKYLFRKEGQNVTLSCEQNLNHDAMYWYRQDPGQGLRLIYYSQIVNDFQKGDIAEGYSVSREKKESFPLTVTSAQKNPTAFYLCASSIDGTENTEAFFGQGTRLTVV.

The V gene is TRBV10-3, the J gene TRBJ2-5; D ambiguous. The CDR3 consists of 12 residues. Germline V gene data show CDR1 as ENHRY and CDR2 as SYGVKD. Between the trimmed V and J ends, which lost 6 bases and 4 bases, there was a span of 9 bases. The CDR3 loop is CAISHDGETQYF. In DNA form, the CDR3 reads TGTGCCATCAGCCACGACGGAGAGACCCAGTACTTC.